This TCR beta chain was sequenced in a study of sequential checkpoint blockade in melanoma. Overall study: First-line arms were nivolumab then ipilimumab, or the reverse, randomized 1:1. Each arm's sequence ended with maintenance nivolumab.

Treatment defined: randomized to nivolumab then ipilimumab (arm A) or the reverse (arm B). Patients had received no earlier DNA-damaging chemotherapy. Sorted cells were live CD3+CD8+, lacking CD19 and CD56, from PBMCs. The assay was immunoSEQ multiplex PCR, and TCRdb's table has in-frame clones only and misses some. Of around 16,000 clones listed, about 92% were seen once; the top ten hold about 22%. The sequence was collected from a human donor with melanoma. This specimen consisted of CD8+ T cells sorted from blood (inferred from file names), obtained from a patient given nivolumab and ipilimumab in sequence.

Written as DNA, the CDR3 is TGTGCCAGCAGCTTATCGCCAGGTTCCGAGCAGTACTTC. Protein: CASSLSPGSEQYF. J is TRBJ2-7 and V is TRBV7-3; D is ambiguous. With 2 bases removed from V and 6 bases from J, the gap between germline ends came to 11 bases. The CDR3 is made up of 13 amino acids. Germline-derived CDR1 and CDR2 are SGHTA and FQGTGA.